This TCR beta chain was documented in a study of OX40 agonist ivuxolimab in advanced cancers. Regarding the research as a whole: The costimulatory receptor OX40 (CD134) was targeted by ivuxolimab, a fully human IgG2 agonistic monoclonal antibody. Intravenous ivuxolimab was administered to patients every 2 weeks at six dose levels: 0.01, 0.1, 0.3, 1.5, 3 and 10 mg/kg. Of the approximately 50 dose-escalation patients, hepatocellular carcinoma was present in about 19, melanoma in approximately 15, renal cell carcinoma in 9 and head and neck cancer in 9. The dose-escalation cohort was about 83% male with a mean age of around 62 years, ranging from roughly 23 to 90. Prior anti-PD-1, anti-PD-L1 or anti-CTLA-4 therapy was permitted, and checkpoint inhibitors had been received by around 39% of dose-escalation patients. Partial responses occurred in three dose-escalation patients: two with cutaneous melanoma and one with hepatocellular carcinoma. The point of sequencing TCRbeta in the periphery was to test whether ivuxolimab changed TCR sequence diversity and drove clonal T-cell expansion. The monotherapy dose-escalation portion (N ≈ 50 patients) of the phase I ivuxolimab trial is reported in the paper.

Patients with a history of autoimmune disease or receiving systemic immunosuppression were excluded from the trial. Peripheral blood for TCR sequencing was collected from all dose cohorts at baseline, on cycle 4 day 1, and on cycle 7 day 1. The samples were taken from a phase I, first-in-human, multicenter, open-label dose-escalation trial of ivuxolimab. Adults with locally advanced or metastatic head and neck squamous cell, hepatocellular, melanoma or renal cell carcinoma were enrolled in the trial. Before TCR sequencing, CD4+ and CD8+ T cells were separately sorted from peripheral blood. Genomic DNA was isolated from the sorted cells so that the TCRbeta CDR3 region could be sequenced. The immunoSEQ Assay was used to sequence the TCRbeta CDR3 regions. Held by TCRdb, this immuneACCESS table contains in-frame sequences only and omits some clones. Under half of the omission traces to an unresolved V gene where checked; the cause of the rest is unknown. Counted in this sample were about 36,000 clones; roughly 80% of them appeared once. The ten largest clones take up about a fifth of the sample.

Counted from cysteine to phenylalanine, this CDR3 has 16 amino acids. Only CDR3 DNA is held: 48 bases, read in frame from base 1. Here V drops 1 base and J drops 5 bases, and the junction holds 4 bases not matched to any gene. As encoded in the germline V gene (reference sequence), CDR1 is LNHNV while CDR2 is YYDKDF. Results and caveats for the whole study, not just this receptor: The antigen specificity of the peripheral T cells that underwent clonal expansion was not determined. Clonal expansion of both CD4+ and CD8+ blood T cells was observed from baseline to week 6 at doses 0.1 to 3.0 mg/kg. In the 0.1-3.0 mg/kg groups, partial responders had among the lowest normalized peripheral clonal expansion, particularly in CD8+ T cells. Low levels of normalized T-cell clonal expansion were also seen in some patients who did not respond. After ivuxolimab, expanded clones were on average more numerous among CD8+ T cells than among CD4+ T cells.

A note on this clone: Its binding antigen is unknown. Per-base quality was not reported, and no clone a single base away is much larger than it.

The chain is assembled from TRBV15 and TRBJ1-5; TRBD1 aligns with 11 central bases. The sequence derives from an adult with an advanced solid tumor such as melanoma, head and neck, liver or kidney cancer. Sequenced here: CD4+ or CD8+ T cells sorted from blood, sampled in a trial of the OX40 agonist ivuxolimab. CDR3 protein: CATSRARDRGDQPQHF. At the DNA level, the sequence is TGTGCCACCAGCAGAGCGAGGGACAGGGGGGATCAGCCCCAGCATTTT.